Listed below are T cell receptor beta chains from one sample, sequenced in a study of shared clonotypes between healthy human individuals. Sequencing used immunoSEQ multiplex PCR; TCRdb keeps in-frame clones, though not all of them. Among more than 2,000,000 clones listed, more than 90% were seen once. The sequencing sample was made of naive CD4+ T cells sorted from blood. These receptors were taken from a man aged 18 to 30 in good health. CDR3s include the opening cysteine and the closing phenylalanine or tryptophan. The D gene is left open where the match is weak. Clone size is shown for a subset of rows, as once, few, many or a class of expanded clone.

V gene	CDR3 length	clone size	D gene	J gene	CDR3 DNA	CDR3 protein
TRBV7-7	15	NA	TRBD2	TRBJ2-7	TGTGCTAGCAGCTGTAGCGGGAGACCCGGATGGGAGCAGTACTTC	CASSCSGRPGWEQYF
TRBV10-3	15	once	NA	TRBJ2-7	TGTGCCATCAGTGAGTCGTACGCCACCTCCTACGAGCAGTACTTC	CAISESYATSYEQYF
TRBV5-6	13	NA	TRBD2	TRBJ2-5	TGTGCCACCGAACAGCGGGGCAGAGAGACCCAGTACTTC	CATEQRGRETQYF
TRBV5-6	18	NA	NA	TRBJ1-1	TGTGCCAGCAGCTTAAGTTTCACCTGGAAACTGGCGAACACTGAAGCTTTCTTT	CASSLSFTWKLANTEAFF
TRBV6-5	13	NA	NA	TRBJ2-7	TGTGCCAGCAGTCTTGGGAGTCTCTACGAGCAGTACTTC	CASSLGSLYEQYF
TRBV5-6	15	NA	TRBD1	TRBJ1-2	TGTGCCAGCAGCTTTTGGGACAGGGCTGGTGATGGCTACACCTTC	CASSFWDRAGDGYTF
TRBV7-9	17	NA	TRBD2	TRBJ2-2	TGTGCCAGCCCGGGACTAGCGGGAGAGCGGAAGACCGGGGAGCTGTTTTTT	CASPGLAGERKTGELFF
TRBV11-1	18	NA	NA	TRBJ2-2	TGTGCCAGCAGCTTAGATGGTTGGGAGAAGGTTGTCACCGGGGAGCTGTTTTTT	CASSLDGWEKVVTGELFF
TRBV27	16	NA	TRBD1	TRBJ2-2	TGTGCCAGCAGTTTATTTACAGGGGCGGACACCGGGGAGCTGTTTTTT	CASSLFTGADTGELFF
TRBV5-1	16	NA	TRBD1	TRBJ2-2	TGCGCCAGCAGCTCCCGGACAGGGGTTAACACCGGGGAGCTGTTTTTT	CASSSRTGVNTGELFF
TRBV5-1	14	NA	TRBD1	TRBJ1-1	TGCGCCAGCAGCTTAGAGACAGGGGTCACTGAAGCTTTCTTT	CASSLETGVTEAFF
TRBV7-9	13	NA	NA	TRBJ1-1	TGTGCCAGCAGGGGTGACTCACTGGCCGAAGCTTTCTTT	CASRGDSLAEAFF
TRBV6-5	16	NA	NA	TRBJ2-5	TGTGCCAGCAGTTACTCGGGCAATAGGAGACAAGAGACCCAGTACTTC	CASSYSGNRRQETQYF
TRBV2	14	once	TRBD1	TRBJ2-3	TGTGCCAGCAGGACAGGGGGCCAGTCAGATACGCAGTATTTT	CASRTGGQSDTQYF
TRBV25-1	15	NA	NA	TRBJ2-5	TGTGCCAGCAGTGAATCTAGGGTAACACAAGAGACCCAGTACTTC	CASSESRVTQETQYF
TRBV9	14	NA	NA	TRBJ2-1	TGTGCCAGCAGCGTAACTGGAAGTGGGAATGAGCAGTTCTTC	CASSVTGSGNEQFF
TRBV7-9	16	NA	NA	TRBJ1-1	TGTGCCAGCAGCTTAGCGCGGGCAGGCATGAACACTGAAGCTTTCTTT	CASSLARAGMNTEAFF
TRBV9	16	NA	NA	TRBJ1-3	TGTGCCAGCAGCGTAGAGTCAGTGAGCTCTGGAAACACCATATATTTT	CASSVESVSSGNTIYF
TRBV30	12	NA	NA	TRBJ2-2	TGTGCCTGGGGAGGTAACACCGGGGAGCTGTTTTTT	CAWGGNTGELFF
TRBV2	14	NA	TRBD1	TRBJ1-1	TGTGCCAGCAGTGAGCAGACAGGGGGCACTGAAGCTTTCTTT	CASSEQTGGTEAFF
TRBV2	14	NA	TRBD1	TRBJ2-2	TGTGCCAGCAGTTGGGACAGGGGGACCGGGGAGCTGTTTTTT	CASSWDRGTGELFF
TRBV5-1	14	NA	NA	TRBJ2-3	TGCGCCAGCAGCGAAGGACAGTCCACAGATACGCAGTATTTT	CASSEGQSTDTQYF
TRBV19	15	NA	NA	TRBJ1-2	TGTGCCAGTAGTTCGGGACTCCGGAACAACTATGGCTACACCTTC	CASSSGLRNNYGYTF
TRBV5-1	15	NA	NA	TRBJ1-5	TGCGCCAGCAGCTTGCAGCCGGTTGGAAATCAGCCCCAGCATTTT	CASSLQPVGNQPQHF
TRBV7-9	13	NA	NA	TRBJ2-3	TGTGCCACCGCCCCCCCTCCCACAGATACGCAGTATTTT	CATAPPPTDTQYF
TRBV10-2	13	NA	NA	TRBJ2-7	TGCGCCAGCAGTGAATTAGGATTCTACGAGCAGTACTTC	CASSELGFYEQYF
TRBV30	17	NA	TRBD1	TRBJ2-3	TGTGCCTGGAGTGTACCGTTTGGAGCAGGGGGCAAAGATACGCAGTATTTT	CAWSVPFGAGGKDTQYF
TRBV28	16	once	NA	TRBJ1-4	TGTGCCAGCAGTTATCGGAGGAACGCCGTAAATGAAAAACTGTTTTTT	CASSYRRNAVNEKLFF
TRBV6-5	16	NA	TRBD2	TRBJ2-1	TGTGCCAGCAGTTACTCGGCTACGGGACTAGCGTATGAGCAGTTCTTC	CASSYSATGLAYEQFF
TRBV27	15	few	NA	TRBJ1-6	TGTGCCAGCAGCCCCCGAGGATCCTATAATTCACCCCTCCACTTT	CASSPRGSYNSPLHF
TRBV5-1	17	NA	TRBD2	TRBJ2-2	TGCGCCAGCAGCGGATGGACTAGCGGGCCTAACACCGGGGAGCTGTTTTTT	CASSGWTSGPNTGELFF
TRBV6-4	13	NA	NA	TRBJ2-3	TGTGCCAGCAGTACCCAACACGGTGATACGCAGTATTTT	CASSTQHGDTQYF
TRBV30	13	NA	TRBD1	TRBJ1-6	TGTGCCTGGACCGGACAGGATAATTCACCCCTCCACTTT	CAWTGQDNSPLHF
TRBV11-2	14	NA	NA	TRBJ1-1	TGTGCCAGCAGCTTAGGGTTGGGTAACACTGAAGCTTTCTTT	CASSLGLGNTEAFF
TRBV28	14	NA	NA	TRBJ2-7	TGTGCCAGCAGTTTACCAACTACAGGGCACGAGCAGTACTTC	CASSLPTTGHEQYF
TRBV7-2	16	NA	TRBD2	TRBJ2-5	TGTGCCAGCAGACTTGGAGCGGGGTTGGCGGGGGAGACCCAGTACTTC	CASRLGAGLAGETQYF
TRBV27	16	NA	TRBD1	TRBJ1-4	TGTGCCAGCAGTTTAAACCAACAGGGGGCAGGGGAAAAACTGTTTTTT	CASSLNQQGAGEKLFF
TRBV7-2	14	NA	NA	TRBJ1-1	TGTGCCACCACTTGGTGGGCCGCGAACACTGAAGCTTTCTTT	CATTWWAANTEAFF
TRBV6-5	16	NA	TRBD2	TRBJ2-7	TGTGCCAGCAGTTACTCGAAACCTAGCGGTCCCAACGAGCAGTACTTC	CASSYSKPSGPNEQYF
TRBV5-6	14	NA	TRBD1	TRBJ2-1	TGTGCCAGCAGCTTGACTAAGGGGGCGAATGAGCAGTTCTTC	CASSLTKGANEQFF
TRBV2	13	NA	NA	TRBJ1-1	TGTGCCAGCAGTGGGACACTTAACACTGAAGCTTTCTTT	CASSGTLNTEAFF
TRBV25-1	12	NA	NA	TRBJ1-1	TGTGCCAGCAGTGGTATTTTAACTGAAGCTTTCTTT	CASSGILTEAFF
TRBV19	16	NA	TRBD1	TRBJ2-3	TGTGCCAGTAGTCTAGGACAGGGGGAATACACAGATACGCAGTATTTT	CASSLGQGEYTDTQYF
TRBV5-8	14	NA	NA	TRBJ2-7	TGTGCCAGCATGCGGGACGAGGGTCCCTACGAGCAGTACTTC	CASMRDEGPYEQYF
TRBV19	13	once	NA	TRBJ1-5	TGTGCCAGTAGTCCGGCACAAGATCAGCCCCAGCATTTT	CASSPAQDQPQHF
TRBV6-5	15	NA	NA	TRBJ2-7	TGTGCCAGCAGACCCCACAGGGAGTCGAGGTACGAGCAGTACTTC	CASRPHRESRYEQYF
TRBV5-1	15	NA	NA	TRBJ1-5	TGCGCCAGCAGAAACACAGAGGGTTTCGATCAGCCCCAGCATTTT	CASRNTEGFDQPQHF
TRBV10-3	20	NA	TRBD2	TRBJ2-6	TGTGCCATCAGTGAAACGGGACTAGCGGGGCGAATCTCTGGGGCCAACGTCCTGACTTTC	CAISETGLAGRISGANVLTF
TRBV14	17	NA	NA	TRBJ1-2	TGTGCCAGCAGCAACGGGACTTTCCTAAATAGAGGATATGGCTACACCTTC	CASSNGTFLNRGYGYTF
TRBV10-3	14	once	NA	TRBJ1-1	TGTGCCATCAGTGACTCTGACGGGAGACCTGAAGCTTTCTTT	CAISDSDGRPEAFF
TRBV25-1	12	NA	NA	TRBJ2-7	TGTGCCAGCAGAGAAAGCTCCTACGAGCAGTACTTC	CASRESSYEQYF
TRBV19	16	NA	TRBD1	TRBJ1-1	TGTGCCAGTAGGAATTGGACAGGGGGAAGGGGCACTGAAGCTTTCTTT	CASRNWTGGRGTEAFF
TRBV9	16	once	NA	TRBJ1-3	TGTGCCAGCAGCGTAGGGCACGTCGGGACTGGAAACACCATATATTTT	CASSVGHVGTGNTIYF
TRBV18	15	NA	NA	TRBJ1-2	TGTGCCAGCTCACCGCTCTCGGGGAGTCCCGATGGCTACACCTTC	CASSPLSGSPDGYTF
TRBV30	13	few	NA	TRBJ2-2	TGTGCCTGGAAAGAAGTGAGTGCCGGGGAGCTGTTTTTT	CAWKEVSAGELFF